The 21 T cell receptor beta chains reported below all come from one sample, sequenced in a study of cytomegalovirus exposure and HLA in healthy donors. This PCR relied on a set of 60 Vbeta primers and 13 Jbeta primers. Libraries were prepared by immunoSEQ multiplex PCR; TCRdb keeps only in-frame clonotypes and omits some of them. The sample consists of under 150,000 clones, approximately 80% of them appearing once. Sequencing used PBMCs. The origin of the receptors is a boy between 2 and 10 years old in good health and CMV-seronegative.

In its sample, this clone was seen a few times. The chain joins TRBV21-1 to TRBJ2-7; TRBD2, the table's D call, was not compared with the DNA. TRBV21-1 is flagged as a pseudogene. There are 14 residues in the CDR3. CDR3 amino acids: CARGLAETSYEQYV. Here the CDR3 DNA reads TGTGCCCGCGGACTAGCGGAAACCTCCTACGAGCAGTACGTC.

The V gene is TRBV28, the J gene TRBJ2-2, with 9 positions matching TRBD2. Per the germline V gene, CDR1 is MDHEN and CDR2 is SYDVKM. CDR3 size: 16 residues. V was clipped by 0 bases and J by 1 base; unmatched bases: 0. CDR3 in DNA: TGTGCCAGCAGTTTATGGACTAGCGGGAACACCGGGGAGCTGTTTTTT. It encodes CASSLWTSGNTGELFF.

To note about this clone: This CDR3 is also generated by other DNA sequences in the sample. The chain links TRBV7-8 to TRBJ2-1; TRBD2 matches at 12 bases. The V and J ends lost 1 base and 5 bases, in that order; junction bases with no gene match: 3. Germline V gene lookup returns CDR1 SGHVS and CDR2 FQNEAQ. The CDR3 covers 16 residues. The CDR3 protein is CASSLGLAGGDNEQFF. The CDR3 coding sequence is TGTGCCAGCAGCTTAGGGCTAGCGGGGGGGGACAATGAGCAGTTCTTC.

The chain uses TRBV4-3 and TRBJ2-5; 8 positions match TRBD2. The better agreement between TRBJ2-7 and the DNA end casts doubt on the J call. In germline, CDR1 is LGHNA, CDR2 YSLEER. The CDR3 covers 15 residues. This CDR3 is CASSQELAGSYEQYF. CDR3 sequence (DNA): TGCGCCAGCAGCCAAGAGCTAGCGGGTTCCTACGAGCAGTACTTC.

CDR3 protein: CSVEDAGGPNTGELFF. DNA for the CDR3: TGCAGCGTTGAAGATGCGGGAGGGCCGAACACCGGGGAGCTGTTTTTT. V and J are TRBV29-1 and TRBJ2-2; TRBD2 matches 9 bases. The CDR3 totals 16 residues. From germline, CDR1 is SQVTM and CDR2 ANQGSEA. The ends lost 0 bases at V and 0 bases at J; junction bases unmatched: 2.

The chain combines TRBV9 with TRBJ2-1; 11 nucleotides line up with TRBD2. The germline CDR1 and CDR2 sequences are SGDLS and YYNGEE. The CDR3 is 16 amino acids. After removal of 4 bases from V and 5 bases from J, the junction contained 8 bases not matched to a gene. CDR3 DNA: TGTGCCAGCAGCCCTCCCGGGACTAGCGGCCACAATGAGCAGTTCTTC. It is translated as CASSPPGTSGHNEQFF.

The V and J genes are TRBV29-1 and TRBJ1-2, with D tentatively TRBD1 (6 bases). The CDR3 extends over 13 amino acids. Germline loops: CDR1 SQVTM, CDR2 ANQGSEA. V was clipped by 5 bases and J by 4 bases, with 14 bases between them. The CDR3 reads CSVPEGTPYGYTF. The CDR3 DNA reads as TGCAGCGTTCCCGAGGGGACACCCTATGGCTACACCTTC.

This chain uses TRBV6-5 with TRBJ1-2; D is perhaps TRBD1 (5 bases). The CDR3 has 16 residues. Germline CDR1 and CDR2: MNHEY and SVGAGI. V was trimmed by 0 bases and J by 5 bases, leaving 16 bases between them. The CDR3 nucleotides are TGTGCCAGCAGTTACTCGGGGGGGGGTGGACTATATGGCTACACCTTC. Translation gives CASSYSGGGGLYGYTF.

The CDR3 is CASSYGLPYNEQFF. In DNA, the CDR3 is TGTGCCAGCAGTTATGGACTACCCTACAATGAGCAGTTCTTC. The chain combines TRBV6-5 with TRBJ2-1; D may be TRBD2 (6 bases). V gave up 3 bases and J gave up 2 bases, with 8 bases separating them. This CDR3 spans 14 amino acids. The germline CDR1 and CDR2 sequences are MNHEY and SVGAGI.

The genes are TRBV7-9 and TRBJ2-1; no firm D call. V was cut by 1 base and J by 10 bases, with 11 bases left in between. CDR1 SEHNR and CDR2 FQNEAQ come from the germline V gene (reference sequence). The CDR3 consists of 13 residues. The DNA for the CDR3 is TGTGCCAGCAGCTTAGGCCCCGAACACGAGCAGTTCTTC. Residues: CASSLGPEHEQFF.

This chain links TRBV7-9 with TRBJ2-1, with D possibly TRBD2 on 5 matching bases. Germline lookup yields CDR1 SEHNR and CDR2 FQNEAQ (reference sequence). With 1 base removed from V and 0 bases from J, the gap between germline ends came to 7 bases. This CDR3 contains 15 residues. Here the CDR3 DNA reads TGTGCCAGCAGCTTAGAAGGGAGCTCCTACAATGAGCAGTTCTTC. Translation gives CASSLEGSSYNEQFF.

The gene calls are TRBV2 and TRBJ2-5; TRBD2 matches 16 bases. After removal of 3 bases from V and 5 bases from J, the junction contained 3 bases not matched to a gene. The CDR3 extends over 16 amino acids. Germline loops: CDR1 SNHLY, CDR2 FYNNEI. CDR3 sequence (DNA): TGTGCCAGCAGTGATGTGGGACTAGCGGGAGGGGAGACCCAGTACTTC. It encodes CASSDVGLAGGETQYF. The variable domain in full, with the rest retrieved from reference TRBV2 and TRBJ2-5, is EPEVTQTPSHQVTQMGQEVILRCVPISNHLYFYWYRQILGQKVEFLVSFYNNEISEKSEIFDDQFSVERPDGSNFTLKIRSTKLEDSAMYFCASSDVGLAGGETQYFGPGTRLLVL.

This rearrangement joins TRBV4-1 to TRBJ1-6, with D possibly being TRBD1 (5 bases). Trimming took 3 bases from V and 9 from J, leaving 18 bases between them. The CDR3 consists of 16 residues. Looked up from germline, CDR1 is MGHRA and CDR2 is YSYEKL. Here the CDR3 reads CASSHAGGDGSSPLHF. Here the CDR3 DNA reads TGCGCCAGCAGCCACGCTGGGGGGGATGGAAGTTCACCCCTCCACTTT.

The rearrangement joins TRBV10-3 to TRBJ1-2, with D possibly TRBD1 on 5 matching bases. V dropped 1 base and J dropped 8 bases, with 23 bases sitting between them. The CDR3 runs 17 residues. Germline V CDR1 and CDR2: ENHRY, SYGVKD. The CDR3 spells CAISEFTRLGDSRGYTF. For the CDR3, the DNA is TGTGCCATCAGTGAGTTTACTCGCCTCGGGGACTCCAGGGGCTACACCTTC.

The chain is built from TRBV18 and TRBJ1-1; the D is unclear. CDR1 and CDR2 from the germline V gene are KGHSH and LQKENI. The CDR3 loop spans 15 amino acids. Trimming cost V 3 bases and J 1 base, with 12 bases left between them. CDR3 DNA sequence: TGTGCCAGCTCACCCCCGAGCGAGGGGAACACTGAAGCTTTCTTT. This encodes CASSPPSEGNTEAFF.

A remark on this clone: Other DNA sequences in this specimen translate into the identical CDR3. The CDR3 nucleotides are TGTGCCAGCAGCTTAGGCCAGGGGTCAGGAAACACCATATATTTT. Its translation: CASSLGQGSGNTIYF. The V call is TRBV7-6, the J call TRBJ1-3; tentative D call: TRBD1 (6 bases). This CDR3 is built from 15 residues. V lost 1 base, J lost 4 bases, and 11 bases lay in between. Looked up from germline, CDR1 is SGHVS and CDR2 is FNYEAQ.

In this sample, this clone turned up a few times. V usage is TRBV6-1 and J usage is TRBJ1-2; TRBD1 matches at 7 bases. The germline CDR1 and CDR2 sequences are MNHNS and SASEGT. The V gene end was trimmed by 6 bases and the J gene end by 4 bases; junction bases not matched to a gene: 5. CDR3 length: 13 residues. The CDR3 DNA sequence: TGTGCCAGCAGCGACAGGGAATTCTATGGCTACACCTTC. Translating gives CASSDREFYGYTF.

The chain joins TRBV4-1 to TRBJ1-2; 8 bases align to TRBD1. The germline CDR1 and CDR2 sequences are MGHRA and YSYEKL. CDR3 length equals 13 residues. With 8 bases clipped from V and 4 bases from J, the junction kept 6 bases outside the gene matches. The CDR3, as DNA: TGCGCCAGCTCCCGGGGGACAGGCTATGGCTACACCTTC. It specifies CASSRGTGYGYTF.

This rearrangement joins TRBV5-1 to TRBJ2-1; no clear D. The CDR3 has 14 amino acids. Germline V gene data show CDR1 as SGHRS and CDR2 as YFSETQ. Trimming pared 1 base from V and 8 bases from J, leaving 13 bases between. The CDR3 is CASSLNPSVDEQFF. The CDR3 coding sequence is TGCGCCAGCAGCTTGAATCCCTCCGTCGATGAGCAGTTCTTC.

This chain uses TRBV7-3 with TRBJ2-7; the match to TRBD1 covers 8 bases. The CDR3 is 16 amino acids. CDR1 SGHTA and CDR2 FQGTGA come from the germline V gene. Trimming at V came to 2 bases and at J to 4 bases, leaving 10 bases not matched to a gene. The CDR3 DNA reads TGTGCCAGCAGCTTAGCCCGGGACAGGAGAATATACGAGCAGTACGTC. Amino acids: CASSLARDRRIYEQYV.

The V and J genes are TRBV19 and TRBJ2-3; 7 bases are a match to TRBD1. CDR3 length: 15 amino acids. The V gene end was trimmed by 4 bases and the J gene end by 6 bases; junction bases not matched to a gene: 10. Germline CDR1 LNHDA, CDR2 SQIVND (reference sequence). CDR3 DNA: TGTGCCAGTAGTACCAGACAGGGTGGTGGGGATACGCAGTATTTT. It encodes CASSTRQGGGDTQYF.